This paragraph covers one T cell receptor beta chain sequence. The antigen remains undetermined. Primers for the PCR totalled 60 Vbeta and 13 Jbeta. Clones were sequenced by immunoSEQ multiplex PCR, and TCRdb holds only the in-frame ones, with some missing. The sample records 150,000 to 200,000 clones, over 65% being singletons. All donors participated as healthy donors of bone marrow. This entry comes from a study of cytomegalovirus exposure and HLA in healthy donors. Whole-study results and caveats: Overall, roughly 150 TCR beta chains were annotated as cytomegalovirus-associated. Excluded were some V segments that proved indistinguishable, including TRBV6-2 and TRBV6-3. In a later analysis, 16,951 TCR beta sequences were associated with HLA alleles at 0.05 false discovery rate.

CDR1 and CDR2 from the germline V gene are SQVTM and ANQGSEA. This CDR3 region has 11 residues. The receptor was isolated from a man aged 18 to 29 in good health and CMV-seronegative. Material: PBMCs. The chain joins TRBV29-1 to TRBJ2-3; the match to TRBD2 covers 7 bases. Here the CDR3 DNA reads TGCGGGAGCGGGGATTCGGATACGCAGTATTTT. Encoded protein: CGSGDSDTQYF.